This T cell receptor beta chain stems from a study of neurological immune-mediated disorders. Findings of the study overall: Sharing of CDR3 amino acid sequences among expanded clones across subjects was absent, suggesting private repertoires in all groups.

The CDR3 is made up of 13 amino acids. V dropped 11 bases and J dropped 9; count of bases not matched to a gene: 9. Germline CDR1 reads MNHNS; CDR2 reads SASEGT. In this sample, this clonotype turned up many times. What it recognizes is unknown. A 10-nucleotide random UMI tagged transcripts in template-switch 5'RACE cDNA synthesis. Sequencing of 15-18 subjects in each run yielded over 190 million TCR-beta sequences. TCRdb ran MiXCR on the 5' RACE reads and lists one entry per CDR3 protein. Of more than 70,000 distinct CDR3 sequences listed, roughly a sixth are singletons. The sequence came from a woman aged 40 to 50 in good health. This chain uses TRBV6-1 with TRBJ2-1; 11 bases line up with TRBD1. Specimen: PBMCs. This CDR3 is CALSGQGASEQFF. The DNA of the CDR3 is TGTGCCCTCTCCGGACAGGGGGCGAGTGAGCAGTTCTTC.